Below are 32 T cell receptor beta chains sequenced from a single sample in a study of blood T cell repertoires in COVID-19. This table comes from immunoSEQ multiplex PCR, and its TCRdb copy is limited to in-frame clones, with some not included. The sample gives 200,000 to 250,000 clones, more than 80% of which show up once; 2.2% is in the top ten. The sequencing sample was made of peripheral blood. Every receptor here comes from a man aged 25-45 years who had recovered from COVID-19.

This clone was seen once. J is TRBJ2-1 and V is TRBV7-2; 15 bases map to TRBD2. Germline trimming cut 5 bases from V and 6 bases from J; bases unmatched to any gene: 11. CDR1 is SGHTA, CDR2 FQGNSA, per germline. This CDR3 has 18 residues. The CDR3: CASSHRAGLAGGFNEQFF. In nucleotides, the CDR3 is TGTGCCAGCAGCCATAGGGCGGGACTAGCGGGAGGATTCAATGAGCAGTTCTTC. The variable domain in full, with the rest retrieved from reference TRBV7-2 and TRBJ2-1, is GAGVSQSPSNKVTEKGKDVELRCDPISGHTALYWYRQSLGQGLEFLIYFQGNSAPDKSGLPSDRFSAERTGGSVSTLTIQRTQQEDSAVYLCASSHRAGLAGGFNEQFFGPGTRLTVL.

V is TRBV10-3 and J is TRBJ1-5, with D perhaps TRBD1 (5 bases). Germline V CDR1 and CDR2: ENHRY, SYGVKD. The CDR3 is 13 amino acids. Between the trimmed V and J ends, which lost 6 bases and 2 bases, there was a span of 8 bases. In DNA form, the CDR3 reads TGTGCCATCAGCCAGGGTGGCAATCAGCCCCAGCATTTT. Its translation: CAISQGGNQPQHF.

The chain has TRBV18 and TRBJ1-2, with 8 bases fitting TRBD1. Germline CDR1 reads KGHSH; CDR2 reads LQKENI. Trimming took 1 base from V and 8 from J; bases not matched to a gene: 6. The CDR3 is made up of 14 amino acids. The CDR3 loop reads CASSPQSDRGGYTF. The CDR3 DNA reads TGTGCCAGCTCACCACAGTCCGACAGGGGCGGCTACACCTTC.

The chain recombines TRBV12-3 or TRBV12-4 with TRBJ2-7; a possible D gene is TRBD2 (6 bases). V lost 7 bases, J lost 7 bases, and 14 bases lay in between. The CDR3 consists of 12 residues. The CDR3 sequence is CASNLNGGEQYF. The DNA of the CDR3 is TGTGCCAGCAACCTCAACGGAGGGGAGCAGTACTTC.

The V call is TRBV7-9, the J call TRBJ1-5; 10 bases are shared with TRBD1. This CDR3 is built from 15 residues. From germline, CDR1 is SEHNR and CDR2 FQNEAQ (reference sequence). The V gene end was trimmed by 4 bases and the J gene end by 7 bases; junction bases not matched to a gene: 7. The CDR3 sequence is CASSWGQGRWQPQHF. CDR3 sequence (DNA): TGTGCCAGCAGCTGGGGACAGGGGAGGTGGCAGCCCCAGCATTTT.

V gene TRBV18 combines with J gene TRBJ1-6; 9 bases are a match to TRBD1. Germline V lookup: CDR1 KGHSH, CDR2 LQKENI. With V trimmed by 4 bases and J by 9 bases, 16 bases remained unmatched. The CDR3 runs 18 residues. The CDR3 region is CASSRAWDREVYSSPLHF. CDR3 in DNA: TGTGCCAGCTCACGTGCCTGGGACAGGGAGGTATACAGTTCACCCCTCCACTTT.

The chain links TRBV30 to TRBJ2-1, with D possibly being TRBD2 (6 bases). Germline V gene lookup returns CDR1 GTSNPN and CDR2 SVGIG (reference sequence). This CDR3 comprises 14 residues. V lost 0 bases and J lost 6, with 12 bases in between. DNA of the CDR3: TGTGCCTGGAGTGTCGGTCAGGGACTCAATGAGCAGTTCTTC. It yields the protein CAWSVGQGLNEQFF.

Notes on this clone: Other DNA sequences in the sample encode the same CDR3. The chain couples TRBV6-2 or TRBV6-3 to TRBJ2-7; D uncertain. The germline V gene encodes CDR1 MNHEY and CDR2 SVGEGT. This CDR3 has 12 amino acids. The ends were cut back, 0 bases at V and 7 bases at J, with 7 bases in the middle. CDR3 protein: CASSYSLREQYF. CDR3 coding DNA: TGTGCCAGCAGTTACTCCTTGAGGGAGCAGTACTTC.

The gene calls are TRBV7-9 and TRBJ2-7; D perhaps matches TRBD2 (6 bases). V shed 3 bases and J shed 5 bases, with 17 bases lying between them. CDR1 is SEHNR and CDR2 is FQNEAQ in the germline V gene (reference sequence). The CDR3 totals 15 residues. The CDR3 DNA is TGTGCCAGCAGCTTCAGTACGACTGGGAGGAACGAGCAGTACTTC. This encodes CASSFSTTGRNEQYF.

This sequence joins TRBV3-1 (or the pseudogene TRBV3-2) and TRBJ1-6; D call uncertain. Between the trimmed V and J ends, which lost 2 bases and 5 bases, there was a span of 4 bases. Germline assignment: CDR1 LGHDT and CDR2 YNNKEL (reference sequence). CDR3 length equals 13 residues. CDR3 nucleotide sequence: TGTGCCAGCAGCCAACCCGATAATTCACCCCTCCACTTT. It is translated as CASSQPDNSPLHF.

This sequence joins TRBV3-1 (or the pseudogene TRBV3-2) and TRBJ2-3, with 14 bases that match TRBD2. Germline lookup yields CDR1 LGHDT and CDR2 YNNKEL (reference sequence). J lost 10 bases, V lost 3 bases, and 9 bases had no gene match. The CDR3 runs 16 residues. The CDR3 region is CASSHPGLAGAEPQYF. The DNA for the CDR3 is TGTGCCAGCAGCCACCCGGGACTAGCGGGGGCTGAACCGCAGTATTTT.

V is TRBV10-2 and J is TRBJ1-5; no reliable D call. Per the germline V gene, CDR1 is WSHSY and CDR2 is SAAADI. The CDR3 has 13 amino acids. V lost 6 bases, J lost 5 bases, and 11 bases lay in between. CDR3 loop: CASREVGDQPQHF. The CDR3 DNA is TGCGCCAGCAGGGAGGTCGGTGATCAGCCCCAGCATTTT.

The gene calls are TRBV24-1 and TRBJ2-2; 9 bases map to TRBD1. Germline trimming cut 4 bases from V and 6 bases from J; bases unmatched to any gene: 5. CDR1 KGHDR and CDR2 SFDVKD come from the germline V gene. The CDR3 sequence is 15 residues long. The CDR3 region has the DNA TGTGCCACCAGTGACCCGGGACAGGGAGCCGGGGAGCTGTTTTTT. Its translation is CATSDPGQGAGELFF.

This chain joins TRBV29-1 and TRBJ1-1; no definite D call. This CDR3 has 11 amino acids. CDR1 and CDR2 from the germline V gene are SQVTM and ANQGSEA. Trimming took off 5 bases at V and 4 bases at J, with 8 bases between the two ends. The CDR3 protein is CSVFAGTEAFF. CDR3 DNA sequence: TGCAGCGTTTTCGCAGGCACTGAAGCTTTCTTT.

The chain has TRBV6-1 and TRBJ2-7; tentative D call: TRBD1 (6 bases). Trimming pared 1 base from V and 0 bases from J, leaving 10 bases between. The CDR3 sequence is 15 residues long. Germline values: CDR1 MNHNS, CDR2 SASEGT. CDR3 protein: CASSEVPGDSYEQYF. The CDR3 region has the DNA TGTGCCAGCAGTGAAGTTCCAGGGGACTCCTACGAGCAGTACTTC.

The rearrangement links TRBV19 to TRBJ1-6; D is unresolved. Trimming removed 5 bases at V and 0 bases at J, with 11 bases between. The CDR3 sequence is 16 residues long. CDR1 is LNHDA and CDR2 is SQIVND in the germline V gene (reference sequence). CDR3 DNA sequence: TGTGCCAGTAGTCCCACCGGGAGCTCCTATAATTCACCCCTCCACTTT. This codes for CASSPTGSSYNSPLHF.

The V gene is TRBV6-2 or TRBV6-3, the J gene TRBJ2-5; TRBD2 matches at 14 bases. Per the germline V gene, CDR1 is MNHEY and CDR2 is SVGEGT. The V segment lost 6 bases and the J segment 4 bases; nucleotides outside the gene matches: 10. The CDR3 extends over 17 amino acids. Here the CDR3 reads CASSVRPTSGGAETQYF. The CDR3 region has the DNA TGTGCCAGCAGCGTGAGACCGACTAGCGGGGGGGCAGAGACCCAGTACTTC.

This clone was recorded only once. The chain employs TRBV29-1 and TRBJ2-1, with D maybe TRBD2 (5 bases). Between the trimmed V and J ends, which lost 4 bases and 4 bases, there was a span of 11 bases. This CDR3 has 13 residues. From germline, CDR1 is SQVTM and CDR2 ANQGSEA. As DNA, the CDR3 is TGCAGCGTTGTCAGGCCGGGGTACAATGAGCAGTTCTTC. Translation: CSVVRPGYNEQFF.

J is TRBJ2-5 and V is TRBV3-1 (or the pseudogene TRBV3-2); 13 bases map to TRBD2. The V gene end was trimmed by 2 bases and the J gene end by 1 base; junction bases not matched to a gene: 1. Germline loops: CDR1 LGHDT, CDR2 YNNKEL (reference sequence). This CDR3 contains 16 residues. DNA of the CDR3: TGTGCCAGCAGCCAACGACTAGCGGGGGGCCAAGAGACCCAGTACTTC. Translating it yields CASSQRLAGGQETQYF.

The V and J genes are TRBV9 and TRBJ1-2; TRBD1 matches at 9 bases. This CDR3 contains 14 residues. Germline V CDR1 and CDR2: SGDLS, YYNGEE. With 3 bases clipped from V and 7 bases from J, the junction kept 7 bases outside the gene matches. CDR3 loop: CASSAGTGIRGYTF. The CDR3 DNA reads TGTGCCAGCAGCGCCGGGACAGGGATACGTGGCTACACCTTC.

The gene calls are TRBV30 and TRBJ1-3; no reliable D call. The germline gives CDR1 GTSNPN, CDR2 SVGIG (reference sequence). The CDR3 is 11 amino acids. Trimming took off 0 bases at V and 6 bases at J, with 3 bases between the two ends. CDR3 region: CAWSVQNTIYF. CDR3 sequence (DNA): TGTGCCTGGAGTGTACAAAACACCATATATTTT.

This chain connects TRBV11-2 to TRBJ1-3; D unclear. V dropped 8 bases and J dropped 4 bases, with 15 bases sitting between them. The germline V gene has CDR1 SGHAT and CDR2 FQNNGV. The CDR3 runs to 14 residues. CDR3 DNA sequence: TGTGCCAGCGCCCTAGGTGGATACGGAAACACCATATATTTT. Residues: CASALGGYGNTIYF.

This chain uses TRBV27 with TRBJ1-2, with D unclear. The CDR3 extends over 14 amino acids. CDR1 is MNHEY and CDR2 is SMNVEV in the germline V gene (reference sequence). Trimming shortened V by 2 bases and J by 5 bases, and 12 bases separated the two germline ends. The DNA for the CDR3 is TGTGCCAGCAGTTTAACGGCAGAGAGGTATGGCTACACCTTC. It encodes CASSLTAERYGYTF.

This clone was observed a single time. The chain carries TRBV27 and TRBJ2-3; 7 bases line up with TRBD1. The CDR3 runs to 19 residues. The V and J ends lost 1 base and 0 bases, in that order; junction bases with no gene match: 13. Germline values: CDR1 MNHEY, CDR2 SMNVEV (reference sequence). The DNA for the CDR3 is TGTGCCAGCAGTTTATTGTTGGCAGGGGGTGTTTGGAGCACAGATACGCAGTATTTT. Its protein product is CASSLLLAGGVWSTDTQYF.

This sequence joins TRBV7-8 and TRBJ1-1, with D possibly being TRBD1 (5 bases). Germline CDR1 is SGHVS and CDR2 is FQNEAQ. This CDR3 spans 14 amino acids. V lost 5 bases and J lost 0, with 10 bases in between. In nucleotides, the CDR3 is TGTGCCAGCAGCCCTACGGGGGTGAACACTGAAGCTTTCTTT. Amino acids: CASSPTGVNTEAFF.

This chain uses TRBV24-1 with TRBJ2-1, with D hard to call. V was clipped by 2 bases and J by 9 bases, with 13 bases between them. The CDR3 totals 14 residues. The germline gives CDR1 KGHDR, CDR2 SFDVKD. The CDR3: CATSDSDVPGEQFF. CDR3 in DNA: TGTGCCACCAGTGATTCTGATGTGCCCGGTGAGCAGTTCTTC.

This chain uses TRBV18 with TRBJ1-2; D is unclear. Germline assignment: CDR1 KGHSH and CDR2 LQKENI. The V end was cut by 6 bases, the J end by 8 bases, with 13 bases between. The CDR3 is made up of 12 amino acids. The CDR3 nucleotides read TGTGCCAGCTCCCCCGGCCCGGGGGGCTACACCTTC. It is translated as CASSPGPGGYTF. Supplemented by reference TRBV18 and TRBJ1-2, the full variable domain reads NAGVMQNPRHLVRRRGQEARLRCSPMKGHSHVYWYRQLPEEGLKFMVYLQKENIIDESGMPKERFSAEFPKEGPSILRIQQVVRGDSAAYFCASSPGPGGYTFGSGTRLTVV.

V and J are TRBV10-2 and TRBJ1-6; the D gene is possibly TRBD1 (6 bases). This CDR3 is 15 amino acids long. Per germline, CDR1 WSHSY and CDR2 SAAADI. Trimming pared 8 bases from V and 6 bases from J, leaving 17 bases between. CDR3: CASSMGAGGNSPLHF. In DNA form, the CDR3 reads TGCGCCAGCTCTATGGGGGCAGGCGGTAATTCACCCCTCCACTTT.

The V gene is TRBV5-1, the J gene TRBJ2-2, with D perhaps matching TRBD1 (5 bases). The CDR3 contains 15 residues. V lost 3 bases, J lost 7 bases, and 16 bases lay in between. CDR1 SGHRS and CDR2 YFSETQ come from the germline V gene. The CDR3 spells CASSYTDSVVGELFF. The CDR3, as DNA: TGCGCCAGCAGCTATACTGACAGCGTAGTCGGGGAGCTGTTTTTT. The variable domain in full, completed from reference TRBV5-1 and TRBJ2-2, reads KAGVTQTPRYLIKTRGQQVTLSCSPISGHRSVSWYQQTPGQGLQFLFEYFSETQRNKGNFPGRFSGRQFSNSRSEMNVSTLELGDSALYLCASSYTDSVVGELFFGEGSRLTVL.

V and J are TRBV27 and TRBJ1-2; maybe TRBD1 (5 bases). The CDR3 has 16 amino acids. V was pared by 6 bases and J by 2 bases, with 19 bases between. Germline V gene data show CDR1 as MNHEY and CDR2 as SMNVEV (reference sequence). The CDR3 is CASSPPRGGANYGYTF. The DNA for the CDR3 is TGTGCCAGCAGCCCGCCGAGAGGCGGGGCAAACTATGGCTACACCTTC.

The CDR3 protein is CAWSGVGSSYTEAFF. The CDR3 coding sequence is TGTGCCTGGAGTGGGGTGGGGAGCTCGTACACTGAAGCTTTCTTT. This chain joins TRBV30 and TRBJ1-1; D is ambiguous. There are 15 residues in the CDR3. CDR1 and CDR2 (germline): GTSNPN, SVGIG (reference sequence). V lost 1 base and J lost 3, with 15 bases in between.

The chain's CDR3 is CASSDSGRGNEKLFF. The CDR3 DNA follows: TGTGCCAGCAGTGACTCGGGCAGGGGTAATGAAAAACTGTTTTTT. V is TRBV6-4 and J is TRBJ1-4; a possible D gene is TRBD1 (6 bases). Looked up from germline, CDR1 is MRHNA and CDR2 is SNTAGT. This CDR3 has 15 residues. Deletions cut 0 bases from V and 4 bases from J, with 9 bases between.